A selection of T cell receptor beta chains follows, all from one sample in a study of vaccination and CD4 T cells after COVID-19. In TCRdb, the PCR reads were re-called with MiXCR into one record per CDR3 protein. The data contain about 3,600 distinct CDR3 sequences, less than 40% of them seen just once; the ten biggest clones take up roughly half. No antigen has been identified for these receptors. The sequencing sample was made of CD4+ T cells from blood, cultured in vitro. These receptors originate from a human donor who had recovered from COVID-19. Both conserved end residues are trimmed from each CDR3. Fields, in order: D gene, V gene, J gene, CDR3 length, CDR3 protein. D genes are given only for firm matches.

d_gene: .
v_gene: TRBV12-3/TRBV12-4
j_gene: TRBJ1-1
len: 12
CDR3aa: ASTNLLGSTEAF

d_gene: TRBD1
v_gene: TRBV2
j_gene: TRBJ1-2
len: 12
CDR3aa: ASSADRGRHGYT

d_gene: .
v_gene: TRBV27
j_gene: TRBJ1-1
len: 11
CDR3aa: AAQGFGHTEAF

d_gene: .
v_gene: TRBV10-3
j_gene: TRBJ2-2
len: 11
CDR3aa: AISDGVKWELF

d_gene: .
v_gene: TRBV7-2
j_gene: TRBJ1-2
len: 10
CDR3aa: ASSLEGNGYT

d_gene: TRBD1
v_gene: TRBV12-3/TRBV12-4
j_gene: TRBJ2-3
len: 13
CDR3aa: ASSLALDRDDTQY

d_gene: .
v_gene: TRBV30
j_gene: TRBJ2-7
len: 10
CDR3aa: AWSPIPYEQY

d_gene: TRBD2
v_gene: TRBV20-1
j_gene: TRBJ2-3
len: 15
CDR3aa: SAIPRTSGVVADTQY

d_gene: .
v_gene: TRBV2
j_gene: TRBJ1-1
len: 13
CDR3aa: ASSESLVLNTEAF

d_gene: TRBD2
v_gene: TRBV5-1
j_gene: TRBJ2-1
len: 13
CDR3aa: ASSFGAGGVGEQF

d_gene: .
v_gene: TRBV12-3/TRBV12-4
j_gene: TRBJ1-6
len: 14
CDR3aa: ASSSPVPGPNSPLH

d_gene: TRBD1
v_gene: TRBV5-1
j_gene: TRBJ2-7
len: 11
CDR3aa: ASRGRGTYEQY

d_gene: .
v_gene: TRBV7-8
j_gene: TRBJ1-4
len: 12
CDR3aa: ASSLAGRGEKLF

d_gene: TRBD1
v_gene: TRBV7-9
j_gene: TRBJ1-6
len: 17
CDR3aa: ASSLDHRGQLSFNSPLH

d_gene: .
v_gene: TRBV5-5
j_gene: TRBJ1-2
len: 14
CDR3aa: ASSLDYRAGRYGYT

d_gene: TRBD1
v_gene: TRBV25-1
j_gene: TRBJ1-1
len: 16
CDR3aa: ASRGRGRFPSLDTEAF

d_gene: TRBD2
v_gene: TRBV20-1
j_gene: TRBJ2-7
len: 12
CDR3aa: SAAPAGTSYEQY

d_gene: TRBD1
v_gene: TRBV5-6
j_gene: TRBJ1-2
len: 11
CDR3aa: ASSLKQGDGYT

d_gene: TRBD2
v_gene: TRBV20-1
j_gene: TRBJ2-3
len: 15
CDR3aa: SARVTPGLAGERTQY

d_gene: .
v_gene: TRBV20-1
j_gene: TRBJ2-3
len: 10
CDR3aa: SGSGQRDTQY

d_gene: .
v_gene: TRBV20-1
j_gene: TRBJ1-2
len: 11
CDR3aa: SASKGRDYGYT

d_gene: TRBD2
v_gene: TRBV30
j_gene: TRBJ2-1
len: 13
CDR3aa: AWSKGRGAYNEQF

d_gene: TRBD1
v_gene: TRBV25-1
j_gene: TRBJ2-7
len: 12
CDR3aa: ASSPRTGIVEQY

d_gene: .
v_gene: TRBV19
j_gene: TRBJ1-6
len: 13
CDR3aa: ASSITGGWNSPLH

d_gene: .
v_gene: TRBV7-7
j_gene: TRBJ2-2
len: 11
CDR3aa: ASSLSPAGELF

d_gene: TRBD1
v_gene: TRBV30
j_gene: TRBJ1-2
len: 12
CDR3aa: AWSVGTGRYGYT

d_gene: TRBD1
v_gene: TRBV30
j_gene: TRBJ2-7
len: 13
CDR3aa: AWSPGQGTSYEQY

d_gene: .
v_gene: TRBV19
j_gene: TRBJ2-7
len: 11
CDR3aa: ASSGSSGVEQY

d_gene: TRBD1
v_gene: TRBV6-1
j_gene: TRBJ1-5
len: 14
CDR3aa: ASSGPGQGTNQPQH

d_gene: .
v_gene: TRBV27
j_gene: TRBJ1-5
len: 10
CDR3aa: ASSHINQPQH

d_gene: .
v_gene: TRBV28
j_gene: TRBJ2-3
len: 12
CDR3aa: ASSPQGATDTQY

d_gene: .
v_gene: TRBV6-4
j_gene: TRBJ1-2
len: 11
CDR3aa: ASSDRRNYGYT

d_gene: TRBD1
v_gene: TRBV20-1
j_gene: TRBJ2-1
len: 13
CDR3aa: SARDYGQGGDEQF

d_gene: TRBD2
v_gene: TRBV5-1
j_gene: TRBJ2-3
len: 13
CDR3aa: ASSLGAGEGDTQY

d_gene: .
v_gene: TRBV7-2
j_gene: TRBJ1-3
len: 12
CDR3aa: ASSWGDQRNTIY

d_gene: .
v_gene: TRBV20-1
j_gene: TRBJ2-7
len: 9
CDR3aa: SASNPYEQY

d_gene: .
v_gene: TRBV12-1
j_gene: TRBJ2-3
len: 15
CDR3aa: ASSSGTSGQYTDTQY

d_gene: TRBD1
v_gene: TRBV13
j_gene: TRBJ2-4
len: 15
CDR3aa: ASSLRQGAAAKNIQY

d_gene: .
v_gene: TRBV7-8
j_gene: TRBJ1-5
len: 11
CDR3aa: ASSFREEGPQH